This note documents a single TCR beta chain sequence. This clone's antigen is unknown. No clone much larger than this one lies a single base away; base qualities are absent. This specimen includes other DNA sequences encoding the same CDR3. One collaborating source in Seattle enrolled patients during active infection and followed them longitudinally through the course of disease. Whole blood was collected in K2EDTA tubes by collaborating institutions according to the institutions' own protocols. Collaborator samples were shipped for TCRbeta analysis as frozen whole blood, isolated PBMCs, or DNA extracted from either sample type. The immunoSEQ Assay, a bias-controlled multiplex PCR, was used to amplify TCRbeta CDR3 regions from genomic DNA. The paper's processing steps were these. Nucleated cell counts per sample were estimated from amplification of reference gene primers within the assay. To quantify the absolute abundance of each unique TCRbeta CDR3 rearrangement, sequence reads were collapsed and filtered. For each sample, productive Simpson clonality was calculated by taking the square root of Simpson's diversity index across productive rearrangements. TCRdb stores this immuneACCESS table with in-frame sequences only. Part of the clones is absent; in the studies checked, under half of the shortfall reflects unresolved V genes, and no reason is known for the rest. That table furnishes V, J and clone size, whereas the DNA furnished D and trimming. This sample gives approximately 240,000 clones in total; 83% of them show up just once. The ten top clones hold around 1.3% of the sample.

Reading from cysteine to phenylalanine, the CDR3 counts 14 amino acids. Only the CDR3 region is kept as DNA, spanning 42 bases read in frame from base 1. In the germline V gene (reference sequence), CDR1 corresponds to LGHDT and CDR2 to YNNKEL. Ends trimmed: V by 3 bases, J by 3 bases; bases unmatched to a gene: 4. The sample originates from a study of blood T cell repertoires in COVID-19 (dated by TCRdb to 2019 to 2021). About the study as a whole: Samples from collaborators originated in the United States, Italy and Spain and spanned both the acute and convalescent phases of COVID-19. The sample metadata nearly always contained a de-identified subject ID, COVID-19 status, age in years and sex. A freely available public database, intended as a resource for researchers studying the immune response to SARS-CoV-2, is where the repertoires were released. The samples were drawn from two sources: the first 160 participants of the ongoing ImmuneRACE study, and 1,200 or so subjects contributed by 6 global collaborators. Where available, HLA class I and class II types were obtained from metadata supplied by the sample provider rather than from assay-based typing. Deeply sampled blood TCRbeta repertoires from subjects exposed to, actively infected with, or recovered from COVID-19 were included in the dataset. The prospective study material was composed of cDNA or gDNA derived from T cells, B-cell-depleted T cells, or PBMCs.

General findings and caveats noted by the study authors: Clinical and demographic metadata were provided uncurated, with the amount varying by source and participant.

The sample comprised peripheral blood. The V gene is TRBV3-1 (or the pseudogene TRBV3-2) and the J gene is TRBJ2-7; TRBD1 fits 8 bases in the junction. The clonotype originates from a woman younger than 45 with COVID-19, enrolled during active disease. The CDR3: CASSQDRELYEQYF. The sequenced DNA: TGTGCCAGCAGCCAGGACAGGGAACTCTACGAGCAGTACTTC.